The 28 T cell receptor beta chains presented below share a single source sample, sequenced in a study of control samples from healthy donors and cancer patients. Libraries were prepared by immunoSEQ multiplex PCR; TCRdb keeps only in-frame clonotypes and omits some of them. Here the sample spans tens of thousands of clones, less than 90% being singletons. Sequenced: blood. These receptor sequences come from a woman between 45 and 65 years old in good health.

The chain joins TRBV6-2 or TRBV6-3 to TRBJ1-2; D unresolved. CDR3 size: 12 residues. Trimming took off 1 base at V and 6 bases at J, with 6 bases between the two ends. CDR1 and CDR2 from the germline V gene are MNHEY and SVGEGT. This chain's CDR3 is CASSYFKDGYTF. DNA of the CDR3: TGTGCCAGCAGTTACTTTAAGGATGGCTACACCTTC.

The chain has TRBV7-9 and TRBJ1-2, with TRBD1 matching over 7 bases. The CDR3 length is 17 residues. CDR1 and CDR2 (germline): SEHNR, FQNEAQ (reference sequence). With V trimmed by 1 base and J by 5 bases, 13 bases remained unmatched. The CDR3 spells CASSLGPKGGGTYGYTF. The CDR3 DNA reads TGTGCCAGCAGCTTAGGCCCTAAGGGAGGGGGCACTTATGGCTACACCTTC.

The gene calls are TRBV19 and TRBJ2-1; 11 nucleotides line up with TRBD2. From germline, CDR1 is LNHDA and CDR2 SQIVND (reference sequence). V was clipped by 4 bases and J by 5 bases; unmatched bases: 4. CDR3 length equals 15 residues. In DNA form, the CDR3 reads TGTGCCAGTAGTAGCGGGACTAGCGGTAACAATGAGCAGTTCTTC. It codes for CASSSGTSGNNEQFF.

This clone was recorded a few times. This chain joins TRBV14 and TRBJ2-7, with TRBD1 identical over 9 bases. The CDR3 loop spans 17 amino acids. CDR1 and CDR2 from the germline V gene are SGHDN and FVKESK. V was pared by 1 base and J by 1 base, with 8 bases of the junction left unmatched. CDR3 residues: CASSQGSQGARSYEQYF. The CDR3 nucleotides read TGTGCCAGCAGCCAAGGCTCACAGGGGGCGCGATCCTACGAGCAGTACTTC.

The rearrangement links TRBV3-1 (or the pseudogene TRBV3-2) to TRBJ2-3; D tentatively fits TRBD1 or TRBD2 (5 bases each). Germline V CDR1 and CDR2: LGHDT, YNNKEL (reference sequence). The CDR3 runs to 14 residues. V lost 4 bases and J lost 4, with 12 bases in between. As DNA, the CDR3 is TGTGCCAGCAGCCCCGGGGACCTGCCAGATACGCAGTATTTT. Translation gives CASSPGDLPDTQYF.

The rearrangement joins TRBV12-5 to TRBJ2-7; the match to TRBD2 covers 16 bases. V trimming: 2 bases; J trimming: 0 bases; junction bases outside the gene matches: 10. The CDR3 is made up of 20 amino acids. CDR1 and CDR2 (germline): LGHNT, FRNRAP. The CDR3 DNA is TGTGCTAGTGGTTTGTCTCCGGGACTAGCGGGAGGGCCGTGCTCCTACGAGCAGTACTTC. Translated: CASGLSPGLAGGPCSYEQYF. The variable domain in full, with the rest retrieved from reference TRBV12-5 and TRBJ2-7, is DARVTQTPRHKVTEMGQEVTMRCQPILGHNTVFWYRQTMMQGLELLAYFRNRAPLDDSGMPKDRFSAEMPDATLATLKIQPSEPRDSAVYFCASGLSPGLAGGPCSYEQYFGPGTRLTVT.

The rearrangement joins TRBV19 to TRBJ2-1; 10 positions agree with TRBD2. The V gene's germline CDR1 is LNHDA and CDR2 SQIVND (reference sequence). V gave up 5 bases and J gave up 7 bases; unmatched junction bases: 8. The CDR3 has 15 amino acids. This CDR3 reads CASSPLAGVGNEQFF. DNA of the CDR3: TGTGCCAGTAGTCCCCTAGCGGGAGTAGGTAATGAGCAGTTCTTC. The complete variable domain, with remaining parts taken from reference TRBV19 and TRBJ2-1, reads DGGITQSPKYLFRKEGQNVTLSCEQNLNHDAMYWYRQDPGQGLRLIYYSQIVNDFQKGDIAEGYSVSREKKESFPLTVTSAQKNPTAFYLCASSPLAGVGNEQFFGPGTRLTVL.

The V and J genes are TRBV29-1 and TRBJ2-5; D may match TRBD1 or TRBD2 (5 bases each). V was cut by 7 bases and J by 5 bases, with 8 bases left in between. This CDR3 region has 10 residues. From germline, CDR1 is SQVTM and CDR2 ANQGSEA. The CDR3 DNA follows: TGCAGCGGGGGGTGGGAGACCCAGTACTTC. This encodes CSGGWETQYF. The whole variable domain, filled in from reference TRBV29-1 and TRBJ2-5, reads SAVISQKPSRDICQRGTSLTIQCQVDSQVTMMFWYRQQPGQSLTLIATANQGSEATYESGFVIDKFPISRPNLTFSTLTVSNMSPEDSSIYLCSGGWETQYFGPGTRLLVL.

J is TRBJ2-7 and V is TRBV5-1; D perhaps matches TRBD1 (6 bases). The CDR3 has 14 amino acids. V lost 3 bases and J 3 bases, leaving 13 bases between the germline ends. Germline-derived CDR1 and CDR2 are SGHRS and YFSETQ. CDR3 nucleotide sequence: TGCGCCAGCAGCTACCGGGACACTGGCTACGAGCAGTACTTC. Its protein is CASSYRDTGYEQYF.

The CDR3 region is CASSLGLTSGQTQYF. The CDR3 nucleotides are TGTGCCAGCAGCTTAGGCCTTACTAGTGGGCAGACCCAGTACTTC. The chain uses TRBV13 and TRBJ2-5, with TRBD2 as a possible D gene (5 bases). Germline V gene sequence: CDR1 PRHDT, CDR2 FYEKMQ (reference sequence). The CDR3 is 15 residues long. V shed 0 bases and J shed 6 bases, with 14 bases lying between them. Looking up the rest from reference TRBV13 and TRBJ2-5 gives the full variable domain: AAGVIQSPRHLIKEKRETATLKCYPIPRHDTVYWYQQGPGQDPQFLISFYEKMQSDKGSIPDRFSAQQFSDYHSELNMSSLELGDSALYFCASSLGLTSGQTQYFGPGTRLLVL.

The rearrangement uses TRBV6-5 and TRBJ2-2; D unresolved. CDR3 length equals 15 residues. Germline assignment: CDR1 MNHEY and CDR2 SVGAGI. V was shortened by 5 bases and J by 1 base, with 11 bases between the two germline ends. CDR3 DNA: TGTGCCAGCAGTCTCCGCGTAGTGAACACCGGGGAGCTGTTTTTT. It is translated as CASSLRVVNTGELFF.

The chain combines TRBV7-9 with TRBJ1-1, with a possible D match to TRBD1 (6 bases). This CDR3 is 16 amino acids long. The germline gives CDR1 SEHNR, CDR2 FQNEAQ (reference sequence). The germline V and J ends were trimmed by 6 bases and 1 base, with 18 bases remaining between them. The CDR3 sequence: CASRGWGRFENTEAFF. The CDR3, as DNA: TGTGCCAGCAGGGGGTGGGGGCGGTTCGAGAACACTGAAGCTTTCTTT. Based on the CDR3 plus reference TRBV7-9 and TRBJ1-1, the full variable domain is DTGVSQNPRHKITKRGQNVTFRCDPISEHNRLYWYRQTLGQGPEFLTYFQNEAQLEKSRLLSDRFSAERPKGSFSTLEIQRTEQGDSAMYLCASRGWGRFENTEAFFGQGTRLTVV.

The chain couples TRBV20-1 to TRBJ2-1, with TRBD2 as a possible D gene (5 bases). Germline assignment: CDR1 DFQATT and CDR2 SNEGSKA (reference sequence). The CDR3 consists of 11 residues. Trimming pared 6 bases from V and 8 bases from J, leaving 11 bases between. CDR3 nucleotides: TGCAGTGCCAACGTACTAGATGAGCAGTTCTTC. Protein: CSANVLDEQFF.

The CDR3 loop is CASSHRDRKNTEAFF. In DNA form, the CDR3 reads TGTGCCAGCAGCCATAGGGACCGAAAGAACACTGAAGCTTTCTTT. The chain has TRBV3-1 (or the pseudogene TRBV3-2) and TRBJ1-1, with D maybe TRBD1 (5 bases). V was pared by 3 bases and J by 1 base, with 12 bases between. This CDR3 is built from 15 residues. Germline lookup yields CDR1 LGHDT and CDR2 YNNKEL (reference sequence).

The V and J genes are TRBV7-9 and TRBJ2-5, with D perhaps matching TRBD1 or TRBD2 (5 bases each). V lost 5 bases to trimming and J lost 3 bases, with 13 bases between them. Germline CDR1 SEHNR, CDR2 FQNEAQ (reference sequence). The CDR3 runs to 14 residues. CDR3 protein: CASSTLAREETQYF. The DNA of the CDR3 is TGTGCCAGCAGCACTCTAGCCAGGGAAGAGACCCAGTACTTC.

The chain carries TRBV7-2 and TRBJ1-6; no clear D. In germline, CDR1 is SGHTA, CDR2 FQGNSA. Trimming took 8 bases from V and 7 from J, leaving 12 bases between them. CDR3 size: 13 residues. This chain's CDR3 is CASSGQENSPLHF. In DNA form, the CDR3 reads TGTGCCAGCTCCGGCCAGGAAAATTCACCCCTCCACTTT.

A single count supports this clone. CDR3 sequence (DNA): TGTGCCATCAGTGAGTCGACGCGGCTCTACGAGCAGTACTTC. It is translated as CAISESTRLYEQYF. This chain links TRBV10-3 with TRBJ2-7; D is unresolved. Germline assignment: CDR1 ENHRY and CDR2 SYGVKD. Trimming left V 0 bases short and J 3 bases short, with 9 bases between. CDR3 length equals 14 residues.

The J gene is TRBJ1-2, the V gene TRBV3-1 (or the pseudogene TRBV3-2), with TRBD1 matching over 12 bases. V shed 4 bases, J shed 5 bases, and the junction held 2 bases outside the gene matches. Germline assignment: CDR1 LGHDT and CDR2 YNNKEL (reference sequence). This CDR3 is built from 14 residues. The CDR3 loop reads CASSRDRGLYGYTF. The CDR3 DNA is TGTGCCAGCAGCCGGGACAGGGGGCTTTATGGCTACACCTTC.

This chain connects TRBV2 to TRBJ2-1, with D uncertain. The CDR3 is made up of 15 amino acids. V was clipped by 6 bases and J by 0 bases, with 12 bases between them. Germline V gene data show CDR1 as SNHLY and CDR2 as FYNNEI. CDR3 sequence: CASSPDGSSYNEQFF. In DNA form, the CDR3 reads TGTGCCAGCAGCCCTGACGGCTCCTCCTACAATGAGCAGTTCTTC.

The chain has TRBV3-1 (or the pseudogene TRBV3-2) and TRBJ2-1; TRBD2 agrees at 7 bases. Germline CDR1 LGHDT, CDR2 YNNKEL (reference sequence). The CDR3 consists of 15 residues. J was trimmed by 8 bases and V by 2 bases; bases with no gene match: 9. The CDR3 bases are TGTGCCAGCAGCCAATCGTGGGAGGGCCAGGATGAGCAGTTCTTC. Translating gives CASSQSWEGQDEQFF.

V gene TRBV2 combines with J gene TRBJ2-1; 8 positions match TRBD1. Germline-derived CDR1 and CDR2 are SNHLY and FYNNEI. The CDR3 is 14 residues long. Losses at the gene ends were 6 bases for V and 14 bases for J; bases not matched to a gene: 15. CDR3 protein: CASSIRDRGSTEFF. DNA of the CDR3: TGTGCCAGCAGCATACGAGACAGGGGTTCAACGGAGTTCTTC. Full variable domain (remainder filled in from reference TRBV2 and TRBJ2-1): EPEVTQTPSHQVTQMGQEVILRCVPISNHLYFYWYRQILGQKVEFLVSFYNNEISEKSEIFDDQFSVERPDGSNFTLKIRSTKLEDSAMYFCASSIRDRGSTEFFGPGTRLTVL.

The chain joins TRBV5-1 to TRBJ1-4; D gene ambiguous. This CDR3 has 15 residues. Germline CDR1 reads SGHRS; CDR2 reads YFSETQ. Trimming stripped 2 bases from V and 3 bases from J, with 11 bases between. CDR3 residues: CASSFLGSSNEKLFF. The CDR3, as DNA: TGCGCCAGCAGCTTCCTCGGCAGCTCTAATGAAAAACTGTTTTTT.

J is TRBJ1-2 and V is TRBV5-1, with 8 bases lining up with TRBD1. Trimming cost V 4 bases and J 8 bases; bases outside gene matches: 4. The CDR3 has 12 amino acids. The germline V gene encodes CDR1 SGHRS and CDR2 YFSETQ. CDR3 nucleotide sequence: TGCGCCAGCAGCCAGGACAGGGACGGCTACACCTTC. Protein sequence: CASSQDRDGYTF.

This chain connects TRBV5-5 to TRBJ2-5; 8 bases map to TRBD1. The V gene's germline CDR1 is SGHKS and CDR2 YYEKEE (reference sequence). The CDR3 contains 15 residues. The V and J ends lost 3 bases and 2 bases, in that order; junction bases with no gene match: 6. The CDR3 here is CASSWTGRAQETQYF. The CDR3 nucleotides read TGTGCCAGCAGCTGGACAGGGCGGGCACAAGAGACCCAGTACTTC.

The CDR3 sequence: CASSESGGGNYGYTF. In DNA form, the CDR3 reads TGTGCCAGCAGTGAATCCGGGGGAGGGAACTATGGCTACACCTTC. This chain joins TRBV2 and TRBJ1-2; a possible D gene is TRBD1 (5 bases). Germline lookup yields CDR1 SNHLY and CDR2 FYNNEI. The CDR3 spans 15 residues. The V end lost 2 bases, the J end lost 2 bases, and 12 bases lay between the germline ends.

This clone appeared a single time. The rearrangement uses TRBV6-1 and TRBJ1-5; D is perhaps TRBD1 (6 bases). Trimming took off 0 bases at V and 7 bases at J, with 10 bases between the two ends. CDR1 MNHNS and CDR2 SASEGT come from the germline V gene. This CDR3 comprises 14 residues. The CDR3 nucleotides read TGTGCCAGCAGTGAAGCAAGGGGGGTCCAGCCCCAGCATTTT. Translating gives CASSEARGVQPQHF.

The chain has TRBV4-2 and TRBJ2-7, with 10 bases aligning to TRBD2. This CDR3 comprises 19 residues. V shed 0 bases, J shed 0 bases, and the junction held 11 bases outside the gene matches. Germline V gives CDR1 LGHNA, CDR2 YNFKEQ. In DNA form, the CDR3 reads TGTGCCAGCAGCCAAGATAGCTCCCCCAGCGGGAGGGTCTCCTACGAGCAGTACTTC. It codes for CASSQDSSPSGRVSYEQYF.

In nucleotides, the CDR3 is TGCGCCAGCAGCTCGACCCACTCTGGGGCCAACGTCCTGACTTTC. It specifies CASSSTHSGANVLTF. V is TRBV5-1 and J is TRBJ2-6, with D uncertain. Germline CDR1 and CDR2: SGHRS and YFSETQ. V lost 3 bases and J lost 0, with 7 bases in between. The CDR3 is 15 amino acids.